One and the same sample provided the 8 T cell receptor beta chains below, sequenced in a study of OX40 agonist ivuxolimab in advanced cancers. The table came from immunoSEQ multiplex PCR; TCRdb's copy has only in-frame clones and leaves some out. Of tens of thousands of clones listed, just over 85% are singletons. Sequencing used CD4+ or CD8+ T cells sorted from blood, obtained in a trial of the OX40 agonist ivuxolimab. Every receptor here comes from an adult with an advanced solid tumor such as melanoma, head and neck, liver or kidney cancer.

The CDR3 region is CASSSGVQGLSEKLFF. CDR3 in DNA: TGCGCCAGCAGCTCGGGAGTCCAGGGTTTAAGTGAAAAACTGTTTTTT. The chain links TRBV5-1 to TRBJ1-4, with a possible D match to TRBD1 (5 bases). The CDR3 runs to 16 residues. From germline, CDR1 is SGHRS and CDR2 YFSETQ. V lost 3 bases and J 7 bases, leaving 19 bases between the germline ends.

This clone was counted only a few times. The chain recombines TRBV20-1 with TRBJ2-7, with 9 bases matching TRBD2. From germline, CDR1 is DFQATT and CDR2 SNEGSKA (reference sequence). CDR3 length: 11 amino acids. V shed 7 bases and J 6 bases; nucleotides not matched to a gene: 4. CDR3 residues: CSVKAGGEQYF. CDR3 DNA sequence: TGCAGTGTGAAAGCGGGAGGCGAGCAGTACTTC.

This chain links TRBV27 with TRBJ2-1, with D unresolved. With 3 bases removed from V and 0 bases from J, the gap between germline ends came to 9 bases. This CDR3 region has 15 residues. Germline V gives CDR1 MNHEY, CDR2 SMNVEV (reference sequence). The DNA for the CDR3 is TGTGCCAGCAGTTTGAAGTGGGGCTCCTACAATGAGCAGTTCTTC. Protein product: CASSLKWGSYNEQFF.

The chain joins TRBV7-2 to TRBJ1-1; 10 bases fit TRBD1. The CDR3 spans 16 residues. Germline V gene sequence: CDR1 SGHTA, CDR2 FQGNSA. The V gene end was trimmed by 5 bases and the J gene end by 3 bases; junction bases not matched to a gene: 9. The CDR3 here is CASSDRDRGGYTEAFF. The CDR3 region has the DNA TGTGCCAGCAGCGACCGGGACAGGGGAGGGTACACTGAAGCTTTCTTT.

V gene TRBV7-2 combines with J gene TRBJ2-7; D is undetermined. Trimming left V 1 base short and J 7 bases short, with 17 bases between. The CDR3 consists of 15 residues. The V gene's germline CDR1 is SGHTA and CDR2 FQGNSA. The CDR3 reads CASSLVSAPFEEQYF. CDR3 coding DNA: TGTGCCAGCAGCTTAGTTTCCGCTCCCTTTGAAGAGCAGTACTTC.

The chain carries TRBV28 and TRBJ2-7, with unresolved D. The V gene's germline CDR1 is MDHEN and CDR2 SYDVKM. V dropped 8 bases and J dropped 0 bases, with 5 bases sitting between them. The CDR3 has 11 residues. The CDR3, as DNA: TGTGCCAGCGGAAGCTCCTACGAGCAGTACTTC. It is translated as CASGSSYEQYF.

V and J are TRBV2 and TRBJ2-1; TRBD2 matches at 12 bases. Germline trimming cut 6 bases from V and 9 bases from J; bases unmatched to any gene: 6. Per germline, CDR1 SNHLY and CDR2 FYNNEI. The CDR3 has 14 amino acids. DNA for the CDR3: TGTGCCAGCAGCACGCTAGCGGGAGGGGTTGAGCAGTTCTTC. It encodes CASSTLAGGVEQFF.

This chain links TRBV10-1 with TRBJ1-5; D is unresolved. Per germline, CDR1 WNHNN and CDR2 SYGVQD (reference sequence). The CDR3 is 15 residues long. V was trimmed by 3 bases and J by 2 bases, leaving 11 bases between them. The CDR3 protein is CASSEGKRGNQPQHF. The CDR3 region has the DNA TGCGCCAGCAGTGAAGGGAAAAGAGGCAATCAGCCCCAGCATTTT.